Only a few counts were recorded for the clone carrying this T cell receptor (beta chain). The CDR3 is 13 amino acids. V shed 6 bases and J 7 bases; nucleotides not matched to a gene: 1. Per germline, CDR1 MDHEN and CDR2 SYDVKM. The data belong to a study of blood T cell repertoires in COVID-19. Overall study context: Nucleic acid was either cDNA or gDNA, and it came from T cells, B-cell-depleted T cells, or PBMCs.

Clones were read by immunoSEQ multiplex PCR, and TCRdb kept only the in-frame ones, dropping some. The sample carries approximately 140,000 clones, around 88% recorded once. This clonotype was obtained from a human donor in a cohort sampled during active COVID-19. J is TRBJ1-6 and V is TRBV28; TRBD1 matches 9 bases. Sequencing used peripheral blood. As DNA, the CDR3 is TGTGCCAGCAGAACAGGGGGCAATTCACCCCTCCACTTT. This gives the protein CASRTGGNSPLHF.